The 13 T cell receptor beta chains in this list originate from one sample, sequenced in a study of T-cell memory formation after mild COVID-19. TCRdb reprocessed the 5' RACE reads with MiXCR, giving one entry per CDR3 protein. The sample has roughly 510,000 distinct CDR3 sequences, around a sixth seen once. The material sequenced was PBMCs or a T cell subset sorted from them (not recorded which). These TCRs come from an adult woman who had mild COVID-19 (a few samples of this study predate the infection). Cell type and time point are not known.

The count of this clonotype is one. The J gene is TRBJ1-1, the V gene TRBV6-2 or TRBV6-3; D is unresolved. Trimming took 7 bases from V and 3 from J, leaving 15 bases between them. Germline V gene data show CDR1 as MNHEY and CDR2 as SVGEGT. The CDR3 sequence is 14 residues long. CDR3 nucleotide sequence: TGTGCCAGCAACAACAGATTGACGGACACTGAAGCTTTCTTT. Its protein product is CASNNRLTDTEAFF.

This clonotype was seen at least ten times. CDR3 amino acids: CASSLELDTQYF. The CDR3 region has the DNA TGCGCCAGCAGCTTGGAACTCGATACGCAGTATTTT. The chain links TRBV5-1 to TRBJ2-3; D remains ambiguous. Trimming stripped 0 bases from V and 6 bases from J, with 5 bases between. There are 12 residues in the CDR3. CDR1 is SGHRS, CDR2 YFSETQ, per germline.

This clonotype was detected a few times. This chain joins TRBV21-1 and TRBJ2-7; TRBD1 is the table's D call and was not checked against the DNA. TRBV21-1 is a known pseudogene. The CDR3 runs 18 residues. The CDR3 nucleotides are TGTGCCAGCACCTTTACATCCAGGACAGTTCTACTCGGGTACGAGCAGTACTTC. Its protein is CASTFTSRTVLLGYEQYF.

The chain links TRBV5-1 to TRBJ2-3, with 11 bases fitting TRBD1. This CDR3 is 15 amino acids long. Germline CDR1 and CDR2: SGHRS and YFSETQ. V was clipped by 3 bases and J by 6 bases; unmatched bases: 6. CDR3 loop: CASSYGQGAGDTQYF. The CDR3, as DNA: TGCGCCAGCAGCTACGGACAGGGGGCAGGGGATACGCAGTATTTT.

This clonotype was seen at least ten times. V is TRBV5-1 and J is TRBJ2-3, with D perhaps TRBD1 or TRBD2 (5 bases each). Deletions cut 7 bases from V and 3 bases from J, with 12 bases between. CDR3 length: 13 amino acids. CDR1 and CDR2 (germline): SGHRS, YFSETQ. The CDR3 protein is CASGEGWTDTQYF. CDR3 coding DNA: TGCGCCAGCGGAGAGGGGTGGACAGATACGCAGTATTTT.

This clonotype occurred a few times. The chain combines TRBV27 with TRBJ2-7; D may be TRBD2 (6 bases). CDR3 size: 15 residues. Germline assignment: CDR1 MNHEY and CDR2 SMNVEV (reference sequence). Deletions cut 5 bases from V and 3 bases from J, with 17 bases between. This chain's CDR3 is CASSLRDSRHYEQYF. The CDR3 DNA reads as TGTGCCAGCAGTCTCCGGGACTCCCGCCACTACGAGCAGTACTTC.

This clonotype came up a few times. This chain uses TRBV18 with TRBJ2-7; D could derive from TRBD1 or TRBD2 (5 bases each). The CDR3 contains 14 residues. Germline loops: CDR1 KGHSH, CDR2 LQKENI. V gave up 0 bases and J gave up 4 bases, with 10 bases separating them. CDR3 sequence (DNA): TGTGCCAGCTCACCACCGGGACCGTCATACGAGCAGTACTTC. Its translation: CASSPPGPSYEQYF. The complete variable domain, with remaining parts taken from reference TRBV18 and TRBJ2-7, reads NAGVMQNPRHLVRRRGQEARLRCSPMKGHSHVYWYRQLPEEGLKFMVYLQKENIIDESGMPKERFSAEFPKEGPSILRIQQVVRGDSAAYFCASSPPGPSYEQYFGPGTRLTVT.

This clonotype occurred many times. The J gene is TRBJ1-2, the V gene TRBV20-1; no clear D gene. This CDR3 contains 14 residues. Between the trimmed V and J ends, which lost 6 bases and 4 bases, there was a span of 18 bases. Germline V gives CDR1 DFQATT, CDR2 SNEGSKA (reference sequence). CDR3 region: CSARPEDGVYGYTF. DNA of the CDR3: TGCAGTGCAAGACCGGAGGATGGGGTCTATGGCTACACCTTC.

This clonotype was counted at least ten times. The genes are TRBV9 and TRBJ2-7, with D uncertain. The V end lost 0 bases, the J end lost 3 bases, and 13 bases lay between the germline ends. Germline CDR1 and CDR2: SGDLS and YYNGEE. The CDR3 sequence is 15 residues long. CDR3 DNA sequence: TGTGCCAGCAGCGTAGGGACCCTCGACGGCTACGAGCAGTACTTC. It encodes CASSVGTLDGYEQYF.

The chain employs TRBV9 and TRBJ2-7, with a possible D match to TRBD1 (5 bases). Trimming took off 0 bases at V and 0 bases at J, with 16 bases between the two ends. Germline CDR1 reads SGDLS; CDR2 reads YYNGEE. The length of the CDR3 is 17 residues. The CDR3 region has the DNA TGTGCCAGCAGCGTAGCTCCGACAGTTTCCAGCTCCTACGAGCAGTACTTC. Amino acids: CASSVAPTVSSSYEQYF.

A few counts support this clonotype. The chain links TRBV4-1 to TRBJ2-2, with 8 nucleotides matching TRBD2. CDR1 and CDR2 (germline): MGHRA, YSYEKL. The CDR3 extends over 16 amino acids. The V gene end was trimmed by 0 bases and the J gene end by 6 bases; junction bases not matched to a gene: 6. The CDR3 reads CASSQDFPGLAGELFF. CDR3 nucleotide sequence: TGCGCCAGCAGCCAAGATTTTCCGGGACTAGCCGGGGAGCTGTTTTTT.

The CDR3 region is CASSPGHNSGNTIYF. The CDR3 coding sequence is TGTGCCAGCAGCCCGGGACACAACTCTGGAAACACCATATATTTT. The chain uses TRBV5-6 and TRBJ1-3; D is perhaps TRBD1 (6 bases). Germline V gene sequence: CDR1 SGHDT, CDR2 YYEEEE. The V gene lost 4 bases and the J gene lost 0 bases, with 11 bases spanning the gap. The CDR3 is made up of 15 amino acids.

The J gene is TRBJ1-2, the V gene TRBV4-2; TRBD1 agrees at 10 bases. CDR3 length: 17 amino acids. The germline CDR1 and CDR2 sequences are LGHNA and YNFKEQ. J lost 2 bases, V lost 4 bases, and 10 bases had no gene match. CDR3 coding DNA: TGTGCCAGCAGCCGCCGGGACAGGGGTACCCTGAACTATGGCTACACCTTC. Translation: CASSRRDRGTLNYGYTF.